This T cell receptor beta chain was documented in a study of CD8+ T cells in alopecia areata. Study-wide results and limits: Alopecia totalis/universalis scalp especially showed more expanded CD8+ clones than normal scalp.

CD4+ lymphocytes from a handful of patients underwent sorting into CD25+CD127- populations. Samples from alopecia areata patients were lesional scalp punch biopsies and peripheral blood. TCR sequencing used cDNA made by reverse transcription of extracted RNA. Using immunoSEQ multiplex PCR, the repertoire was profiled, and TCRdb retains in-frame clones only, with some absent. The sample contains fewer than 40,000 clones, less than 55% of which appear only once. This clone appeared a single time. Its cognate antigen is unknown. The V end was cut by 6 bases, the J end by 1 base, with 11 bases between. This CDR3 region has 14 residues. Germline V gives CDR1 SGHTA, CDR2 FQGTGA.

The sequencing sample was made of CD4+ Tregs sorted from blood. The gene calls are TRBV7-3 and TRBJ2-3; D uncertain. The receptor's source is a human donor with alopecia areata. CDR3 sequence: CASSQVTGTDTQYF. The CDR3 region has the DNA TGTGCCAGCAGTCAAGTAACGGGCACAGATACGCAGTATTTT.